The TCR beta chain under discussion was sequenced for a study of blood T cells in healthy people across ages. Study-level findings and limits: Roughly linearly, TCR beta diversity per million T cells fell as age increased. PBMCs left unsorted prevented a conclusive naive versus antigen-experienced comparison.

This CDR3 is 12 amino acids long. Germline values: CDR1 SQVTM, CDR2 ANQGSEA. Deletions cut 6 bases from V and 8 bases from J, with 13 bases between. In regard to this clonotype: The antigen is undetermined.

With a J-beta primer mix and a sample-barcoded 5' primer, a second PCR ran about 7 to 12 cycles. TCRdb analysed the 5' RACE reads with MiXCR anew, one entry per CDR3 protein. The sample shows roughly 800,000 distinct CDR3 sequences, roughly 60% of them seen only once. The chain combines TRBV29-1 with TRBJ1-4; D is unclear. The sequence came from a man younger than 40 in good health. The sample comprised blood. The chain's CDR3 is CSVDVQGEKLFF. The CDR3 DNA reads TGCAGCGTCGATGTACAAGGGGAAAAACTGTTTTTT.